This T cell receptor beta chain was recovered during a study of blood T cell repertoires in COVID-19. For the study at large: The samples span acute and convalescent COVID-19 from the United States, Italy and Spain. The cDNA or gDNA used as material had been derived from T cells, B-cell-depleted T cells, or PBMCs.

This CDR3 region has 16 residues. Germline CDR1 and CDR2: SGHDT and YYEEEE. V was pared by 0 bases and J by 4 bases, with 17 bases between. In the original processing: Reference gene primer amplification yielded estimated nucleated cell counts. The method was immunoSEQ multiplex PCR; TCRdb's version includes in-frame clones alone and lacks a portion of them. The DNA gave D and trimming, while V, J and clone size come from that table. In the table there are 100,000 or so clones, about 80% of which are singletons. Sequenced: peripheral blood. The V call is TRBV5-6, the J call TRBJ2-7; possible D gene TRBD2, 7 bases. This TCR was sampled from a woman aged 65 to 85 with acute or convalescent COVID-19. The chain's CDR3 is CASSLVERGGRYEQYF. In DNA form, the CDR3 reads TGTGCCAGCAGCTTGGTTGAGAGGGGGGGCCGGTACGAGCAGTACTTC.